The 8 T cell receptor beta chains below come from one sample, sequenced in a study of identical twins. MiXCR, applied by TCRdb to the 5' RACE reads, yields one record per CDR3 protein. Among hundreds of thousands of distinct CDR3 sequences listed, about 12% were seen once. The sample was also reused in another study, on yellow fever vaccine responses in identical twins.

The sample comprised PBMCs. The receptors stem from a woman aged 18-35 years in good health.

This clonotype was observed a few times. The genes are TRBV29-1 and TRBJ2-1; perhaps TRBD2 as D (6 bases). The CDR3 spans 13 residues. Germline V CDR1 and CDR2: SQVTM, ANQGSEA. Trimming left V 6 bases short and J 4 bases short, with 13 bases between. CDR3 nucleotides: TGCAGCGTCTATAGCGGACCTTACAATGAGCAGTTCTTC. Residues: CSVYSGPYNEQFF.

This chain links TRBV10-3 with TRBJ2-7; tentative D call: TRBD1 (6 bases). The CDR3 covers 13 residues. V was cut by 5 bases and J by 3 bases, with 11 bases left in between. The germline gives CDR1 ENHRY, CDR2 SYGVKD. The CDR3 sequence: CAISWTEGYEQYF. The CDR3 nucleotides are TGTGCCATCAGTTGGACAGAGGGCTACGAGCAGTACTTC.

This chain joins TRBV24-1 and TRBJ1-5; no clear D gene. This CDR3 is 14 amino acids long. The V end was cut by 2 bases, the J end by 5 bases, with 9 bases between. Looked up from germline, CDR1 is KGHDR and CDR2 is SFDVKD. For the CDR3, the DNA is TGTGCCACCAGTGATTATGGAGTGGATCAGCCCCAGCATTTT. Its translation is CATSDYGVDQPQHF.

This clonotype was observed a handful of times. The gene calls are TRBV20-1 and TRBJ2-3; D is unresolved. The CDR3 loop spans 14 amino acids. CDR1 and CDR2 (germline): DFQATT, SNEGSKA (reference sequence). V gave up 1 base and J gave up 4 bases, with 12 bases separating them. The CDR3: CSARVAQEADTQYF. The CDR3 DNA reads TGCAGTGCTAGAGTTGCCCAAGAAGCAGATACGCAGTATTTT.

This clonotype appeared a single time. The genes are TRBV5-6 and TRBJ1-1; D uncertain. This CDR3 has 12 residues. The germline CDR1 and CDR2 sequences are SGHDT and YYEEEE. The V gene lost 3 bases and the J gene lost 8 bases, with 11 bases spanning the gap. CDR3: CASSSSGPEAFF. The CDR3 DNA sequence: TGTGCCAGCAGCTCGTCAGGACCAGAAGCTTTCTTT.

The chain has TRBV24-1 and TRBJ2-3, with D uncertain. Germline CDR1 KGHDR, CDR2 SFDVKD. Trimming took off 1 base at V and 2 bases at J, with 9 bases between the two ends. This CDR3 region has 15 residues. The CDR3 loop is CATSDLSKNTDTQYF. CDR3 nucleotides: TGTGCCACCAGTGATTTATCCAAGAACACAGATACGCAGTATTTT.

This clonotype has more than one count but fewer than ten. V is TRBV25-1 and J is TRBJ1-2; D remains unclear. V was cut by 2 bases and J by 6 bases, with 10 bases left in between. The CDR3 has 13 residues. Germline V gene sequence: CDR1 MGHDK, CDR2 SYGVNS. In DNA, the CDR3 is TGTGCCAGCAGTGAAATAGGGAGCAATGGCTACACCTTC. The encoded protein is CASSEIGSNGYTF.

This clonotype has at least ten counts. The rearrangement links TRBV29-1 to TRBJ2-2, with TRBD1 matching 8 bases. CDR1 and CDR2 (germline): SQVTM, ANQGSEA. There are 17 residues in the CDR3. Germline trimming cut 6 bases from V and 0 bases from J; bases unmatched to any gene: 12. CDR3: CSVPRWAGGANTGELFF. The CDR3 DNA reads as TGCAGCGTCCCCAGGTGGGCAGGGGGCGCGAACACCGGGGAGCTGTTTTTT.